A single sample is the source of the 24 T cell receptor beta chains below, sequenced in a study of blood T cell repertoires in COVID-19. TCRdb's copy holds only in-frame clones and misses some; the assay was immunoSEQ multiplex PCR. This table has some 150,000 clones, approximately 90% appearing once. The sequenced sample consisted of peripheral blood. These receptors came from a woman between 45 and 65 years old with active or convalescent COVID-19.

The V and J genes are TRBV30 and TRBJ1-2, with 8 positions matching TRBD1. The CDR3 loop spans 15 amino acids. CDR1 is GTSNPN and CDR2 is SVGIG in the germline V gene (reference sequence). Trimming at V came to 1 base and at J to 7 bases, leaving 11 bases not matched to a gene. This CDR3 is CAWSATVQGARGYTF. The DNA of the CDR3 is TGTGCCTGGAGTGCGACAGTTCAGGGGGCGCGTGGCTACACCTTC.

V gene TRBV7-9 combines with J gene TRBJ2-5; 7 bases are shared with TRBD2. This CDR3 spans 16 amino acids. V dropped 0 bases and J dropped 4; count of bases not matched to a gene: 8. The germline CDR1 and CDR2 sequences are SEHNR and FQNEAQ (reference sequence). The CDR3 here is CASSLASGRVGETQYF. The CDR3 coding sequence is TGTGCCAGCAGCTTAGCATCGGGGAGGGTCGGAGAGACCCAGTACTTC.

This CDR3 is CASSLEAGVGQPQHF. CDR3 nucleotide sequence: TGTGCCAGCAGCTTAGAGGCAGGGGTCGGTCAGCCCCAGCATTTT. The gene calls are TRBV7-9 and TRBJ1-5; tentatively, D is TRBD1 (6 bases). The CDR3 spans 15 residues. CDR1 and CDR2 from the germline V gene are SEHNR and FQNEAQ (reference sequence). V gave up 1 base and J gave up 6 bases, with 13 bases separating them.

V is TRBV7-2 and J is TRBJ1-4; TRBD1 matches at 10 bases. J was trimmed by 8 bases and V by 5 bases; bases with no gene match: 14. CDR3 length: 17 amino acids. The V gene's germline CDR1 is SGHTA and CDR2 FQGNSA. The CDR3 protein is CASSTRTGGEIVEKLFF. The DNA of the CDR3 is TGTGCCAGCAGCACCAGGACAGGGGGGGAAATTGTAGAAAAACTGTTTTTT.

This chain links TRBV24-1 with TRBJ2-5; 13 nucleotides line up with TRBD2. Germline CDR1 and CDR2: KGHDR and SFDVKD. V dropped 3 bases and J dropped 1; count of bases not matched to a gene: 1. The CDR3 is 16 residues long. CDR3 sequence (DNA): TGTGCCACCAGTGATCGGACTAGCGGGGGCCAAGAGACCCAGTACTTC. Protein sequence: CATSDRTSGGQETQYF.

This clone was recorded once. The chain carries TRBV6-5 and TRBJ1-2; 12 positions match TRBD1. Germline V gives CDR1 MNHEY, CDR2 SVGAGI. This CDR3 spans 15 amino acids. Trimming at V came to 0 bases and at J to 7 bases, leaving 3 bases not matched to a gene. The CDR3: CASSYSGQGAGGYTF. Written as DNA, the CDR3 is TGTGCCAGCAGTTACTCGGGACAGGGGGCGGGTGGCTACACCTTC.

The rearrangement links TRBV27 to TRBJ2-7; D ambiguous. There are 14 residues in the CDR3. Trimming stripped 2 bases from V and 1 base from J, with 9 bases between. Germline loops: CDR1 MNHEY, CDR2 SMNVEV (reference sequence). The CDR3 DNA is TGTGCCAGCAGTTTAGGCGTACAGTCCTACGAGCAGTACTTC. Protein: CASSLGVQSYEQYF.

The rearrangement joins TRBV15 to TRBJ2-5, with unresolved D. In germline, CDR1 is LNHNV, CDR2 YYDKDF (reference sequence). There are 14 residues in the CDR3. V was clipped by 1 base and J by 1 base, with 7 bases between them. CDR3: CATSRGSTQETQYF. CDR3 bases: TGTGCCACCAGCAGAGGAAGCACCCAAGAGACCCAGTACTTC.

The chain is built from TRBV6-5 and TRBJ2-1; the match to TRBD1 covers 7 bases. V shed 5 bases, J shed 6 bases, and the junction held 7 bases outside the gene matches. Germline CDR1 reads MNHEY; CDR2 reads SVGAGI. The CDR3 loop spans 14 amino acids. DNA of the CDR3: TGTGCCAGCAGTCCAGGGGGTATGATCAATGAGCAGTTCTTC. Protein product: CASSPGGMINEQFF.

The chain is built from TRBV7-2 and TRBJ2-3, with 8 bases lining up with TRBD1. Germline CDR1 reads SGHTA; CDR2 reads FQGNSA. The CDR3 is made up of 13 amino acids. V lost 3 bases to trimming and J lost 5 bases; unmatched junction nucleotides: 1. The CDR3 DNA follows: TGTGCCAGCAGCTTGGGACAGGAAGATACGCAGTATTTT. Amino acids: CASSLGQEDTQYF.

V gene TRBV10-2 combines with J gene TRBJ2-5; 8 positions agree with TRBD2. This CDR3 is built from 14 residues. Unmatched junction bases numbered 3, after V lost 6 bases and J lost 0 bases. Germline values: CDR1 WSHSY, CDR2 SAAADI. The CDR3 sequence: CASSLAGYQETQYF. CDR3 DNA sequence: TGCGCCAGCAGCCTAGCGGGTTACCAAGAGACCCAGTACTTC.

The chain links TRBV7-2 to TRBJ2-3, with D uncertain. This CDR3 has 14 residues. Germline V gives CDR1 SGHTA, CDR2 FQGNSA. V was trimmed by 3 bases and J by 4 bases, leaving 11 bases between them. The CDR3 loop is CASSFTFPPDTQYF. CDR3 DNA sequence: TGTGCCAGCAGCTTCACTTTTCCCCCAGATACGCAGTATTTT.

With respect to this clone: Other DNA sequences of this sample code for an identical CDR3. This chain's CDR3 is CASSAEGMNTEAFF. The CDR3 nucleotides read TGTGCCAGCAGTGCGGAGGGAATGAACACTGAAGCTTTCTTT. The chain recombines TRBV2 with TRBJ1-1; D gene ambiguous. The CDR3 consists of 14 residues. V lost 4 bases and J lost 0, with 9 bases in between. Germline lookup yields CDR1 SNHLY and CDR2 FYNNEI.

The chain has TRBV18 and TRBJ2-3, with no clear D. The CDR3 consists of 15 residues. Per germline, CDR1 KGHSH and CDR2 LQKENI. V was trimmed by 6 bases and J by 1 base, leaving 14 bases between them. The CDR3 region is CASSPSVSGTDTQYF. DNA of the CDR3: TGTGCCAGCTCTCCCAGCGTTTCGGGCACAGATACGCAGTATTTT.

J is TRBJ1-3 and V is TRBV20-1, with 8 bases aligning to TRBD1. The CDR3 sequence is 16 residues long. V was clipped by 3 bases and J by 2 bases; unmatched bases: 9. CDR1 DFQATT and CDR2 SNEGSKA come from the germline V gene (reference sequence). CDR3 coding DNA: TGCAGTGCTAGTGGCTCTCCAGGGGGCCCTGGAAACACCATATATTTT. The encoded protein is CSASGSPGGPGNTIYF.

The V gene is TRBV24-1, the J gene TRBJ2-5, with D tentatively TRBD1 (6 bases). The CDR3 extends over 14 amino acids. V was trimmed by 4 bases and J by 1 base, leaving 9 bases between them. Germline V lookup: CDR1 KGHDR, CDR2 SFDVKD. The DNA of the CDR3 is TGTGCCACCAGTGACTGGGACACCCAAGAGACCCAGTACTTC. Translating it yields CATSDWDTQETQYF.

The V call is TRBV18, the J call TRBJ1-2; 10 bases map to TRBD1. This CDR3 is 15 amino acids long. The germline V gene has CDR1 KGHSH and CDR2 LQKENI. Unmatched junction bases numbered 8, after V lost 3 bases and J lost 7 bases. The CDR3 DNA sequence: TGTGCCAGCTCACCTGGGGGACAGGGGAGTTTTGGCTACACCTTC. Its protein product is CASSPGGQGSFGYTF.

The gene calls are TRBV4-2 and TRBJ2-2; 13 bases line up with TRBD2. With 0 bases clipped from V and 3 bases from J, the junction kept 16 bases outside the gene matches. The CDR3 totals 22 residues. The germline V gene has CDR1 LGHNA and CDR2 YNFKEQ. The CDR3 bases are TGTGCCAGCAGCCAAGATTGGCGACTAGCGGGAGGCCCCTTAATCTACACCGGGGAGCTGTTTTTT. It specifies CASSQDWRLAGGPLIYTGELFF.

The chain combines TRBV28 with TRBJ2-1; D is unresolved. The V gene's germline CDR1 is MDHEN and CDR2 SYDVKM. V was pared by 3 bases and J by 0 bases, with 9 bases between. The CDR3 has 15 amino acids. CDR3 sequence: CASSFTPSSYNEQFF. DNA of the CDR3: TGTGCCAGCAGTTTTACGCCTAGCTCCTACAATGAGCAGTTCTTC.

This clone was seen more than once but under ten times. The gene calls are TRBV6-2 or TRBV6-3 and TRBJ1-4, with TRBD1 identical over 10 bases. The CDR3 loop spans 15 amino acids. Losses at the gene ends were 2 bases for V and 6 bases for J; bases not matched to a gene: 3. The germline V gene encodes CDR1 MNHEY and CDR2 SVGEGT. The CDR3 DNA reads TGTGCCAGCAGTTACGATGACAGGGGGCATGAAAAACTGTTTTTT. This sequence encodes CASSYDDRGHEKLFF.

The chain uses TRBV2 and TRBJ1-4; TRBD1 aligns across 8 bases. J gave up 5 bases and V 7 bases, and 12 bases lay outside the gene matches. The CDR3 has 16 amino acids. Germline V gives CDR1 SNHLY, CDR2 FYNNEI. The CDR3 is CASTPNTGGLNEKLFF. The CDR3 DNA follows: TGTGCCAGCACCCCTAACACAGGGGGTTTAAATGAAAAACTGTTTTTT.

The chain joins TRBV4-1 to TRBJ2-3; D gene unclear. CDR1 and CDR2 from the germline V gene are MGHRA and YSYEKL. Between the trimmed V and J ends, which lost 4 bases and 0 bases, there was a span of 14 bases. The CDR3 is 16 residues long. DNA for the CDR3: TGCGCCAGCAGCCCCGTCCATCGAACTAGCACAGATACGCAGTATTTT. Amino acid sequence: CASSPVHRTSTDTQYF.

This chain joins TRBV6-2 or TRBV6-3 and TRBJ1-5; TRBD1 agrees at 7 bases. V trimming: 6 bases; J trimming: 5 bases; junction bases outside the gene matches: 7. From germline, CDR1 is MNHEY and CDR2 SVGEGT. The CDR3 spans 14 residues. CDR3 protein: CASSNRDRYQPQHF. Written as DNA, the CDR3 is TGTGCCAGCAGCAACCGGGACAGATATCAGCCCCAGCATTTT.

The chain has TRBV6-5 and TRBJ1-2; TRBD1 aligns across 9 bases. With 6 bases clipped from V and 5 bases from J, the junction kept 10 bases outside the gene matches. CDR1 MNHEY and CDR2 SVGAGI come from the germline V gene. The CDR3 spans 15 residues. CDR3 DNA: TGTGCCAGCAGCCTAGACAGGGGGGGTACTTATGGCTACACCTTC. This encodes CASSLDRGGTYGYTF.